A few counts support the clone carrying this T cell receptor (beta chain). Germline V gives CDR1 SGHTA, CDR2 FQGTGA. The CDR3 totals 16 residues. Trimming pared 5 bases from V and 0 bases from J, leaving 15 bases between. The sample is drawn from a study of beta chain features in type 1 diabetes. On the study more broadly: Age, gender and cell yields were alike across patients and healthy donors.

cDNA synthesis used the whole RNA isolate, giving expressed TCRB sequences. The table came from immunoSEQ multiplex PCR; TCRdb's copy has only in-frame clones and leaves some out. The data show about 140,000 clones, 6.9% seen once. Specimen: central memory CD4+ T cells from blood. This clonotype was sampled from a woman younger than 45 in good health. V is TRBV7-3 and J is TRBJ2-3; D gene uncertain. The CDR3 coding sequence is TGTGCCAGCAGCCCTTACGCGGCTACTAGCACAGATACGCAGTATTTT. This codes for CASSPYAATSTDTQYF.